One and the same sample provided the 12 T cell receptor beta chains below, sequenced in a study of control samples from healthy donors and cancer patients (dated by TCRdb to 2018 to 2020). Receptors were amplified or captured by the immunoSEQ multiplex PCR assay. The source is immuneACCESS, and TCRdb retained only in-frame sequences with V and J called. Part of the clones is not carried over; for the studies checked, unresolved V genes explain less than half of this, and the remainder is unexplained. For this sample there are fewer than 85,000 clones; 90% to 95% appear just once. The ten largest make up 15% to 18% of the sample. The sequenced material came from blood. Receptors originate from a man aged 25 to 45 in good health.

The CDR3 here is CASQQEYGYTF. CDR3 in DNA: TGTGCCAGCCAGCAGGAGTATGGCTACACCTTC. The V and J genes are TRBV28 and TRBJ1-2, with no clear D. Trimming removed 8 bases from V and 5 bases from J, with 9 bases in between. There are 11 residues in the CDR3. Germline CDR1 MDHEN, CDR2 SYDVKM.

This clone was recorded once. CDR3 bases: TGTGCCACCAGTCTGGGGGCGAAAGAGACCCAGTACTTC. Amino acid sequence: CATSLGAKETQYF. The chain links TRBV24-1 to TRBJ2-5; D is possibly TRBD1 (6 bases). Trimming removed 6 bases from V and 3 bases from J, with 10 bases in between. Germline-derived CDR1 and CDR2 are KGHDR and SFDVKD. The CDR3 is made up of 13 amino acids.

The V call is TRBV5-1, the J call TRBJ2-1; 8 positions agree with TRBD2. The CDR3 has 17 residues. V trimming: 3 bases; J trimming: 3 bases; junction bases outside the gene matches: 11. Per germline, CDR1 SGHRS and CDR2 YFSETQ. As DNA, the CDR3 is TGCGCCAGCAGCTCCCCACCTTCCGGGACTAGCTACAATGAGCAGTTCTTC. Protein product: CASSSPPSGTSYNEQFF.

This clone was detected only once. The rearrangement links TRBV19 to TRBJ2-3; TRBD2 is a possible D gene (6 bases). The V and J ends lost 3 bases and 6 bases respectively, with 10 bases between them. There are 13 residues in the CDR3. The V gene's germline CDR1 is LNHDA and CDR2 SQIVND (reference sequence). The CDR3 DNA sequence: TGTGCCAGTAGTATTGGTCTAGCGGATACGCAGTATTTT. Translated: CASSIGLADTQYF.

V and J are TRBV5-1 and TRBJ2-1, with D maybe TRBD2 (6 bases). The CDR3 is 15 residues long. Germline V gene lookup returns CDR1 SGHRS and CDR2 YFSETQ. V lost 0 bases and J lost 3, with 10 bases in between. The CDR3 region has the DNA TGCGCCAGCAGCTTGGACGGGGGACTCTACAATGAGCAGTTCTTC. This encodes CASSLDGGLYNEQFF. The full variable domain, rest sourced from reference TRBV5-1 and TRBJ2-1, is KAGVTQTPRYLIKTRGQQVTLSCSPISGHRSVSWYQQTPGQGLQFLFEYFSETQRNKGNFPGRFSGRQFSNSRSEMNVSTLELGDSALYLCASSLDGGLYNEQFFGPGTRLTVL.

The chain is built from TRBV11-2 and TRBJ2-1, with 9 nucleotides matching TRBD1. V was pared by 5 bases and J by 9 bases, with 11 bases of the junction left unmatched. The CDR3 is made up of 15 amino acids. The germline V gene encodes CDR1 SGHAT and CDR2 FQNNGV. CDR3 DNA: TGTGCCAGCAGCGTACTCGGACAGGGGTCTGGTGAGCAGTTCTTC. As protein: CASSVLGQGSGEQFF.

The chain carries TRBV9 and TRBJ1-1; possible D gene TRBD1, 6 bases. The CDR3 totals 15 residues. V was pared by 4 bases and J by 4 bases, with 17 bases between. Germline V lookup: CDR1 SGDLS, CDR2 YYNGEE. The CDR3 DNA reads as TGTGCCAGCAGCCCCCAGGGGACACCGGGCACTGAAGCTTTCTTT. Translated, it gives CASSPQGTPGTEAFF.

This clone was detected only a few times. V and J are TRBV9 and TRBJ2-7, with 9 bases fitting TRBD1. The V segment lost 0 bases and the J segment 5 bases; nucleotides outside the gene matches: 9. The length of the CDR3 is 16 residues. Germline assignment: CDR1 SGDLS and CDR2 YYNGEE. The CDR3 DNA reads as TGTGCCAGCAGCGTAGCCCCGGGACAGGGATTCAACGAGCAGTACTTC. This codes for CASSVAPGQGFNEQYF.

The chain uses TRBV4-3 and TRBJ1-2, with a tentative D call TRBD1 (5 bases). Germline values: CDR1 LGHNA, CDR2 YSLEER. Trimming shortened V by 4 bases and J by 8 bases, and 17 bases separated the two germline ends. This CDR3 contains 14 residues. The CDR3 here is CASSPLSQGHGYTF. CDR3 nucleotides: TGCGCCAGCAGCCCCCTATCTCAGGGTCACGGCTACACCTTC.

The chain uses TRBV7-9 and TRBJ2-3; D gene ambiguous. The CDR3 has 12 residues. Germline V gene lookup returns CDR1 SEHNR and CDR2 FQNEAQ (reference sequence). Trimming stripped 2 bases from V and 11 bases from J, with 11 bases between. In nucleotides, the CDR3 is TGTGCCAGCAGCTTAATTCCCGAAAAGCAGTATTTT. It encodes CASSLIPEKQYF.

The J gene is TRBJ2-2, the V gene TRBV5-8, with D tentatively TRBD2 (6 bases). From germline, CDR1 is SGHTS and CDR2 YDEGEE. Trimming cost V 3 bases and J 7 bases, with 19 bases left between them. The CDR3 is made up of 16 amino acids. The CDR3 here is CASSSLGSSDGGELFF. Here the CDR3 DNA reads TGTGCCAGCAGCTCTCTGGGCTCTAGCGACGGCGGGGAGCTGTTTTTT.

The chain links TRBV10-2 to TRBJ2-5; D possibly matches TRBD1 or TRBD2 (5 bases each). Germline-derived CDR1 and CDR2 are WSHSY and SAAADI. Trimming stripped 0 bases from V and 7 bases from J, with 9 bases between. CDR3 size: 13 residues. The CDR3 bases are TGCGCCAGCAGTGAGTCGGGGGTTGGGACCCAGTACTTC. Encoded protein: CASSESGVGTQYF.